The TCR beta chain described here comes from a study of T cells after posttransplantation cyclophosphamide. Whole-study results and caveats: Recipient CMV seropositivity and CMV reactivation strongly tracked TRB clonality.

This CDR3 has 15 residues. V shed 5 bases, J shed 0 bases, and the junction held 6 bases outside the gene matches. Germline V gene lookup returns CDR1 GTSNPN and CDR2 SVGIG (reference sequence). Produced via immunoSEQ multiplex PCR; TCRdb's table is partial and in-frame only. Here the sample spans tens of thousands of clones, about 86% being singletons. Busulfan-fludarabine conditioning, marrow transplant, and cyclophosphamide on days +3 and +4 were administered. On this clone itself: Its antigen is unidentified.

J is TRBJ2-3 and V is TRBV30; 9 nucleotides align to TRBD1. The clonotype was recovered from a female patient aged 30 to 40 who received an allogeneic stem cell transplant from an unrelated donor, was CMV-positive, and had no GVHD. Some T cells may originate from the graft donor. Sequences were derived from PBMCs, sampled after allogeneic stem cell transplant with posttransplant cyclophosphamide. CDR3 sequence: CAWRQQGASTDTQYF. The CDR3 coding sequence is TGTGCCTGGCGACAACAGGGGGCGAGCACAGATACGCAGTATTTT.